The source of this TCR beta chain is a study of T cells in Graves' hyperthyroidism and ophthalmopathy (dated by TCRdb to the late 2010s). Looking at the study overall: Peripheral blood was collected at initial diagnosis, before any treatment. To identify TCR V-J signatures that set the groups apart, the researchers used a discovery cohort of about a hundred patients, made up of some 41 with Graves' ophthalmopathy and 57 with stable Graves' hyperthyroidism. An independent validation cohort of fewer than 20 hyperthyroidism patients and more than 15 patients who later progressed to ophthalmopathy tested prospective prediction of ophthalmopathy. For training and testing, the 80 to 100 patients in the discovery cohort were randomly divided in a 7:3 ratio. Thyroid tissue and blood T-cell repertoires from six Graves' hyperthyroidism patients were also compared in the study. After blood sampling, hyperthyroidism patients were treated with methimazole at a starting dose of 30 mg daily, and ophthalmopathy patients were treated with high-dose intravenous methylprednisolone. The paper describes TCR Vbeta CDR3 sequencing of about 140 peripheral blood samples, made up of about 41 ophthalmopathy patients, 70 to 75 hyperthyroidism patients and 17 progressor patients. Here is what the overall study found, with its caveats: Most expanded thyroid clonotypes (frequency above 0.001) were also detected in blood, a finding suggesting that blood repertoires may reflect thyroid immune responses. Sample size was not statistically predetermined, and investigators were not blinded to group allocation. During validation, the model predicted progression to ophthalmopathy a median of approximately 7 months ahead of onset, with around 70% sensitivity and roughly 72% specificity. A model built on a 13 V-J signature distinguished ophthalmopathy from stable hyperthyroidism, reaching roughly 88% sensitivity and 81.08% specificity in cross-validation and 80%/75% in testing.

V is shortened by 5 bases, J by 1 base, and the region joining them spans 11 bases. Per the germline V gene (reference sequence), DFQATT is the CDR1 and SNEGSKA is the CDR2. The CDR3 starts with the cysteine, ends with the phenylalanine, and has 13 residues. The read is trimmed to its CDR3 DNA, 39 bases read in frame from base 1. Notes on this clonotype: Its antigen remains unidentified. Per-base qualities were not stored, and no clone one base away is much larger.

TCR beta CDR3 regions were amplified from RNA transcripts. A first-round RT-PCR of the TCR CDR3 used the HTBI primer set with the Qiagen OneStep RT-PCR kit. Libraries were constructed in a second round of multiplex PCR, after which size selection and purification were performed. Sequencing of the libraries was done on an Illumina HiSeq2000 using paired-end 100 bp reads. In the authors' own workflow: SOAPnuke was used to process the raw data, removing reads that contained adapters or uncalled bases, had a mean Phred below 15, or lacked an exact match to the constant primer or identifier. High-quality paired reads were merged with COPE v1.2.5, and unique nucleotide sequences were defined as clonotypes. MiTCR v1.1 was used to align the clonotypes against IMGT TRBV, TRBD and TRBJ reference segments. The analysis included only V-J combinations with a frequency above 0.0001, which together covered 99% to 99.2% of the repertoires. The TCS score was defined as F50 (clonal expansion) divided by E x V (chaos), with BLOSUM62-based TCRdist calculated between CDR3 peptides within each V-J. Welch's t-statistics and random forest reduced fewer than 600 V-J features to 13, which were used in a naive Bayes classifier (R e1071). Using fastp trimming at Q25 and MiXCR clonotype assembly, TCRdb reanalyzed the public sequencing data and kept in-frame beta chains. CDR3 protein sequences are deduplicated, and each keeps its most common genes and DNA. Clone size and V and J calls follow TCRdb, not the original study. In this sample the table shows 250,000 to 300,000 distinct CDR3 sequences, roughly an eighth of which occur a single time. Approximately 7.9% of the sample rests with the top ten.

Stable Graves' hyperthyroidism was defined as the absence of progression to ophthalmopathy over 18 months of follow-up. Hyperthyroidism patients were newly diagnosed, with disease duration under 2 months, and aged 18 to 65 years. Any patient with an uncontrolled infection, another autoimmune disease, pregnancy or lactation was excluded. Diagnoses relied on clinical symptoms, serum thyroxine and TRAb, thyroid ultrasound and orbital computed tomography. PBMCs were separated from around 9.1 ml of fresh peripheral blood using Ficoll-Paque density gradient centrifugation. Total RNA was extracted using Trizol reagent, and RNA quality was assessed on an Agilent 2100 Bioanalyzer.

The sequencing sample was made of blood. This sequence was found in a woman aged 40 to 49 with Graves' hyperthyroidism. The rearranged chain carries TRBV20-1 and TRBJ1-2; the D gene remains uncertain. The DNA sequence follows: TGCAGTGCTCCCCTTCCGGGTAACTATGGCTACACCTTC. This translates into CSAPLPGNYGYTF.